These 29 T cell receptor beta chains were sequenced from one sample in a study of blood T cells in healthy people across ages. A second PCR of 7 to 11 cycles used a sample-barcoded 5' primer and a J-beta primer mix. TCRdb processed the 5' RACE reads anew with MiXCR; each CDR3 protein has one entry. The repertoire holds roughly 2 million distinct CDR3 sequences, with around 48% as singletons. The sequencing input was blood. These receptor sequences come from a woman aged 40 to 50 in good health.

V is TRBV7-2 and J is TRBJ1-1, with D possibly TRBD1 on 5 matching bases. The ends were cut back, 8 bases at V and 0 bases at J, with 16 bases in the middle. This CDR3 region has 15 residues. CDR1 and CDR2 from the germline V gene are SGHTA and FQGNSA. CDR3 sequence (DNA): TGTGCCAGCGGAAGAGGCGGGGCGATGAACACTGAAGCTTTCTTT. Translating it yields CASGRGGAMNTEAFF.

The rearrangement uses TRBV10-3 and TRBJ2-7; TRBD1 might be the D (6 bases). The CDR3 has 13 amino acids. From germline, CDR1 is ENHRY and CDR2 SYGVKD. The V end lost 6 bases, the J end lost 6 bases, and 15 bases lay between the germline ends. The CDR3 loop is CAISNSQGGEQYF. CDR3 coding DNA: TGTGCCATCAGCAATTCACAGGGTGGCGAGCAGTACTTC.

Of note for this clonotype: A much larger clone lies one base from this, so it may be a read error. The chain is built from TRBV5-1 and TRBJ2-1; 11 bases match TRBD2. The CDR3 length is 14 residues. Trimming at V came to 2 bases and at J to 6 bases, leaving 1 base not matched to a gene. Germline V gene data show CDR1 as SGHRS and CDR2 as YFSETQ. The CDR3 DNA follows: TGCGCCAGCAGCTTTAGCGGGGGGGGCAATGAGCAGTTCTTC. Its protein product is CASSFSGGGNEQFF.

This clonotype was counted a few times. The rearrangement uses TRBV5-1 and TRBJ2-1; 10 bases line up with TRBD2. V was pared by 7 bases and J by 0 bases, with 13 bases of the junction left unmatched. The CDR3 sequence is 18 residues long. Germline CDR1 reads SGHRS; CDR2 reads YFSETQ. Written as DNA, the CDR3 is TGCGCCAGCCTCCTCTATAGCGGGGGGACGAGCTCCTACAATGAGCAGTTCTTC. Its protein product is CASLLYSGGTSSYNEQFF.

The rearrangement uses TRBV29-1 and TRBJ1-2, with 11 positions matching TRBD1. The junction had 3 bases not matched to a gene; V was cut back by 2 bases and J by 4 bases. From germline, CDR1 is SQVTM and CDR2 ANQGSEA. CDR3 length: 14 residues. CDR3 sequence: CSVESGQGGYGYTF. In nucleotides, the CDR3 is TGCAGCGTTGAATCGGGACAGGGGGGCTATGGCTACACCTTC.

The V gene is TRBV4-3, the J gene TRBJ2-5; D gene ambiguous. This CDR3 region has 14 residues. Trimming shortened V by 2 bases and J by 6 bases, and 13 bases separated the two germline ends. CDR1 and CDR2 (germline): LGHNA, YSLEER. CDR3 nucleotides: TGCGCCAGCAGCCAACCAAGCCCTAGGAAGACCCAGTACTTC. As protein: CASSQPSPRKTQYF.

The chain has TRBV7-2 and TRBJ2-3; unclear D gene. The CDR3 has 15 residues. The ends were cut back, 4 bases at V and 1 base at J, with 12 bases in the middle. CDR1 is SGHTA and CDR2 is FQGNSA in the germline V gene. The CDR3: CASSSRDFRTDTQYF. The CDR3 DNA reads TGTGCCAGCAGCTCACGAGACTTTCGCACAGATACGCAGTATTTT.

This clonotype turned up a few times. A much larger clone is a single base away; this may be a read error. V gene TRBV6-2 or TRBV6-3 combines with J gene TRBJ1-2; TRBD1 matches at 7 bases. This CDR3 has 13 residues. The trim removed 6 bases at V and 2 bases at J, leaving 3 bases unmatched. Germline V gene sequence: CDR1 MNHEY, CDR2 SVGEGT. The CDR3 loop is CASRPGQNYGYTF. Here the CDR3 DNA reads TGTGCCAGCAGACCGGGACAGAACTATGGCTACACCTTC.

V usage is TRBV4-2 and J usage is TRBJ1-6; 11 nucleotides match TRBD1. Looked up from germline, CDR1 is LGHNA and CDR2 is YNFKEQ. The ends lost 0 bases at V and 8 bases at J; junction bases unmatched: 3. The CDR3 runs to 16 residues. The CDR3 DNA reads as TGTGCCAGCAGCCAAGAAGGGGACAGGGGGGATTCACCCCTCCACTTT. Translated: CASSQEGDRGDSPLHF.

This clonotype was counted a single time. The V call is TRBV10-3, the J call TRBJ2-3; D not resolved. Trimming stripped 4 bases from V and 2 bases from J, with 10 bases between. CDR3 length: 14 residues. Germline-derived CDR1 and CDR2 are ENHRY and SYGVKD. CDR3 bases: TGTGCCATCAGTGTAGCAGGCATCACAGATACGCAGTATTTT. Its protein is CAISVAGITDTQYF.

The chain has TRBV5-1 and TRBJ2-5, with 8 bases identical to TRBD1. From germline, CDR1 is SGHRS and CDR2 YFSETQ. J gave up 3 bases and V 0 bases, and 13 bases lay outside the gene matches. The CDR3 length is 18 residues. The DNA for the CDR3 is TGCGCCAGCAGCTTGGTTGGTAACTCACAGGGGGGAAAAGAGACCCAGTACTTC. This gives the protein CASSLVGNSQGGKETQYF.

V usage is TRBV20-1 and J usage is TRBJ2-5; 9 bases are a match to TRBD1. The CDR3 loop spans 12 amino acids. Germline V lookup: CDR1 DFQATT, CDR2 SNEGSKA (reference sequence). V trimming: 6 bases; J trimming: 4 bases; junction bases outside the gene matches: 3. The CDR3 region has the DNA TGCAGTGCCAAGACAGGGGGAGAGACCCAGTACTTC. Its translation is CSAKTGGETQYF.

A word on this clonotype: Mismatch with germline at one junction end may stem from a read error. The chain uses TRBV7-2 and TRBJ1-5; tentative D call: TRBD1 (5 bases). CDR1 is SGHTA, CDR2 FQGNSA, per germline. The length of the CDR3 is 17 residues. The CDR3 loop reads CASSLDVGGNSNQPQHF. CDR3 DNA: TGTGCCAGCAGCTTAGATGTTGGGGGAAATAGCAATCAGCCTCAGCATTTT.

The V call is TRBV20-1, the J call TRBJ2-1, with 15 positions matching TRBD2. The CDR3 length is 16 residues. Trimming at V came to 2 bases and at J to 7 bases, leaving 6 bases not matched to a gene. CDR1 and CDR2 from the germline V gene are DFQATT and SNEGSKA (reference sequence). In DNA form, the CDR3 reads TGCAGTGCTAGATACCCAGGACTAGCGGGGGGGAATGAGCAGTTCTTC. The encoded protein is CSARYPGLAGGNEQFF.

The rearrangement joins TRBV20-1 to TRBJ1-6; weak D call: TRBD1 (6 bases). Germline assignment: CDR1 DFQATT and CDR2 SNEGSKA (reference sequence). V gave up 5 bases and J gave up 8 bases, with 19 bases separating them. The CDR3 covers 15 residues. This CDR3 reads CSAGFRGDKDSPLHF. CDR3 DNA: TGCAGTGCTGGATTCAGGGGTGATAAAGATTCACCCCTCCACTTT.

This clonotype was counted once. This chain joins TRBV6-5 and TRBJ1-6; D is unclear. CDR3 length equals 17 residues. Germline CDR1 and CDR2: MNHEY and SVGAGI. Trimming shortened V by 2 bases and J by 3 bases, and 14 bases separated the two germline ends. The CDR3 reads CASSYIPGPFYNSPLHF. DNA of the CDR3: TGTGCCAGCAGTTACATCCCGGGCCCGTTCTATAATTCACCCCTCCACTTT.

This CDR3 is CASSPLAGALLSYNEQFF. DNA of the CDR3: TGCGCCAGCAGCCCGCTAGCGGGGGCCCTCCTCTCCTACAATGAGCAGTTCTTC. This rearrangement joins TRBV5-1 to TRBJ2-1; 10 nucleotides match TRBD2. The CDR3 sequence is 18 residues long. V lost 4 bases to trimming and J lost 0 bases; unmatched junction nucleotides: 10. The V gene's germline CDR1 is SGHRS and CDR2 YFSETQ.

This clonotype has more than one count but fewer than ten. The chain uses TRBV20-1 and TRBJ1-2; the match to TRBD1 covers 10 bases. In germline, CDR1 is DFQATT, CDR2 SNEGSKA (reference sequence). This CDR3 is 14 amino acids long. Trimming at V came to 2 bases and at J to 8 bases, leaving 8 bases not matched to a gene. The CDR3 bases are TGCAGTGCTAGACCCGGGACAGGGGTCTGGGGCTACACCTTC. Encoded protein: CSARPGTGVWGYTF.

V gene TRBV10-3 combines with J gene TRBJ1-5; D not certain. This CDR3 comprises 14 residues. Germline V gene lookup returns CDR1 ENHRY and CDR2 SYGVKD. The germline V and J ends were trimmed by 3 bases and 7 bases, with 13 bases remaining between them. The CDR3 DNA sequence: TGTGCCATCAGTGAACCGCGATCAGGACAGCCCCAGCATTTT. Its translation: CAISEPRSGQPQHF.

This clonotype was seen a handful of times. The chain couples TRBV7-8 to TRBJ2-5; possible D gene TRBD2, 6 bases. Trimming left V 3 bases short and J 3 bases short, with 23 bases between. CDR1 and CDR2 from the germline V gene are SGHVS and FQNEAQ. The CDR3 has 18 amino acids. The CDR3 DNA follows: TGTGCCAGCAGCTTTCCCTTAGCCGGGGGAATTCGGGAAGAGACCCAGTACTTC. Translated, it gives CASSFPLAGGIREETQYF.

This clonotype has just a few counts. This chain joins TRBV7-6 and TRBJ2-5, with 7 bases that match TRBD2. This CDR3 has 15 amino acids. V trimming: 5 bases; J trimming: 3 bases; junction bases outside the gene matches: 9. CDR1 and CDR2 (germline): SGHVS, FNYEAQ. The CDR3 nucleotides are TGTGCCAGCAGCGGGGGGGGGACGCTAAAAGAGACCCAGTACTTC. Translation gives CASSGGGTLKETQYF. Full variable domain (remainder filled in from reference TRBV7-6 and TRBJ2-5): GAGVSQSPRYKVTKRGQDVALRCDPISGHVSLYWYRQALGQGPEFLTYFNYEAQQDKSGLPNDRFSAERPEGSISTLTIQRTEQRDSAMYRCASSGGGTLKETQYFGPGTRLLVL.

This sequence joins TRBV20-1 and TRBJ2-7; TRBD1 or TRBD2 may be the D gene (5 bases each). Per the germline V gene, CDR1 is DFQATT and CDR2 is SNEGSKA (reference sequence). Trimming shortened V by 0 bases and J by 7 bases, and 16 bases separated the two germline ends. This CDR3 region has 14 residues. The CDR3 region is CSARDLRGVGEQYF. In nucleotides, the CDR3 is TGCAGTGCTAGAGATCTTCGAGGGGTCGGGGAGCAGTACTTC.

Here the CDR3 reads CSARVGRGGGAFLEQFF. CDR3 nucleotides: TGCAGTGCTAGAGTGGGAAGGGGCGGGGGGGCCTTTCTTGAGCAGTTCTTC. The rearrangement joins TRBV20-1 to TRBJ2-1; TRBD2 matches at 9 bases. Germline V CDR1 and CDR2: DFQATT, SNEGSKA (reference sequence). Trimming took 1 base from V and 9 from J; bases not matched to a gene: 16. The CDR3 runs to 17 residues.

The table lists this clonotype with a few counts. The V gene is TRBV29-1, the J gene TRBJ2-3, with a possible D match to TRBD1 (5 bases). With 4 bases removed from V and 4 bases from J, the gap between germline ends came to 12 bases. From germline, CDR1 is SQVTM and CDR2 ANQGSEA. The CDR3 sequence is 13 residues long. This CDR3 reads CSVGVGAPDTQYF. DNA of the CDR3: TGCAGCGTTGGGGTTGGGGCCCCAGATACGCAGTATTTT.

V usage is TRBV20-1 and J usage is TRBJ2-1, with TRBD2 as a possible D gene (5 bases). The germline V and J ends were trimmed by 5 bases and 6 bases, with 14 bases remaining between them. There are 13 residues in the CDR3. CDR1 and CDR2 (germline): DFQATT, SNEGSKA (reference sequence). The CDR3 is CSAHSTRPNEQFF. The CDR3 DNA is TGCAGTGCTCACTCTACTAGACCCAATGAGCAGTTCTTC.

This clonotype came up a few times. The chain has TRBV3-1 and TRBJ1-2, with a tentative D call TRBD1 (6 bases). The CDR3 is 14 amino acids. The V gene lost 0 bases and the J gene lost 5 bases, with 10 bases spanning the gap. CDR1 LGHDT and CDR2 YNNKEL come from the germline V gene (reference sequence). The CDR3: CASSQDGQRYGYTF. CDR3 bases: TGTGCCAGCAGCCAAGATGGACAGAGGTATGGCTACACCTTC.

The chain uses TRBV29-1 and TRBJ1-4; D remains unclear. V lost 3 bases and J 7 bases, leaving 15 bases between the germline ends. From germline, CDR1 is SQVTM and CDR2 ANQGSEA. The CDR3 contains 14 residues. CDR3 DNA sequence: TGCAGCGTTGAGAACGGAGTGGAGGGTGAAAAACTGTTTTTT. This sequence encodes CSVENGVEGEKLFF.

A few counts support this clonotype. V gene TRBV7-2 combines with J gene TRBJ2-1, with D unresolved. Trimming removed 7 bases from V and 8 bases from J, with 9 bases in between. Germline V lookup: CDR1 SGHTA, CDR2 FQGNSA. The CDR3 extends over 11 amino acids. In DNA form, the CDR3 reads TGTGCCAGCACCTTCCTTGATGAGCAGTTCTTC. It encodes CASTFLDEQFF.

The V gene is TRBV27, the J gene TRBJ2-2; D is ambiguous. V shed 1 base and J shed 0 bases, with 9 bases lying between them. Germline V gene lookup returns CDR1 MNHEY and CDR2 SMNVEV (reference sequence). The length of the CDR3 is 16 residues. The CDR3 protein is CASSLLEYANTGELFF. CDR3 bases: TGTGCCAGCAGTTTATTAGAGTACGCGAACACCGGGGAGCTGTTTTTT.